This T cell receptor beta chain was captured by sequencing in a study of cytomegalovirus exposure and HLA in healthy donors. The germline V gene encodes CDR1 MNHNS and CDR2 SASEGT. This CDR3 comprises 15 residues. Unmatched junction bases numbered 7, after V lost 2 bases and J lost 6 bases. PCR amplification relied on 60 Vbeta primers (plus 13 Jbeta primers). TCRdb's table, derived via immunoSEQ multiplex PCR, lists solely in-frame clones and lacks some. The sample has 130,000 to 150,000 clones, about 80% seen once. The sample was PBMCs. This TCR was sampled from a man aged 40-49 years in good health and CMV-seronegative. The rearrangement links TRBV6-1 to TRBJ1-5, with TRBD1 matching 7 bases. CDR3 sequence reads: CASSELRRGRQPQHF. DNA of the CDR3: TGTGCCAGCAGTGAATTACGGAGGGGGCGTCAGCCCCAGCATTTT.